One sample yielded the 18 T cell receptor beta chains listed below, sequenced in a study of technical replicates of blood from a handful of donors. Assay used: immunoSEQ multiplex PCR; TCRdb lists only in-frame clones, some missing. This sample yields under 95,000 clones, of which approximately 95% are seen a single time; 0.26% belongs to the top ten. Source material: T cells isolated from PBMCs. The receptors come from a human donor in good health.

The CDR3, as DNA: TGTGCCAGCAGCACAGGTACTGATGGAAACACCATATATTTT. Its translation: CASSTGTDGNTIYF. The V gene is TRBV13, the J gene TRBJ1-3; a weak D match, TRBD1 (5 bases). There are 14 residues in the CDR3. V shed 5 bases and J shed 3 bases, with 11 bases lying between them. CDR1 is PRHDT and CDR2 is FYEKMQ in the germline V gene (reference sequence). Full variable domain (missing parts from reference TRBV13 and TRBJ1-3): AAGVIQSPRHLIKEKRETATLKCYPIPRHDTVYWYQQGPGQDPQFLISFYEKMQSDKGSIPDRFSAQQFSDYHSELNMSSLELGDSALYFCASSTGTDGNTIYFGEGSWLTVV.

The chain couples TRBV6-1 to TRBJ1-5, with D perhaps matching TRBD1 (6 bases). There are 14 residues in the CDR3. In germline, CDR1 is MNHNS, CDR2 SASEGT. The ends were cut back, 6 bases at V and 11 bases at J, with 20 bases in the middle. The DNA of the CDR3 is TGTGCCAGCAGCCTTGAACAGGGAATTAGGGCCCAGCATTTT. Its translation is CASSLEQGIRAQHF.

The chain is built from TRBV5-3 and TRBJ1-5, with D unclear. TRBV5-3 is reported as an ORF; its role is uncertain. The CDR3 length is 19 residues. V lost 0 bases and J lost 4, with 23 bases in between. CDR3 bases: TGTGCCAGAAGCTTGGAGACCGAGACTGAAATGAAAAGGAATCAGCCCCAGCATTTT. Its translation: CARSLETETEMKRNQPQHF.

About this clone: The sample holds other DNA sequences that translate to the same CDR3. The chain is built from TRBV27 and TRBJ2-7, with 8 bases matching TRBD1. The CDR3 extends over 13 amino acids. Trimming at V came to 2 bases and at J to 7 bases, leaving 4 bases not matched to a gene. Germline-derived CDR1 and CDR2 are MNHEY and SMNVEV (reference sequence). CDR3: CASSLQGAGEQYF. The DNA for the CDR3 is TGTGCCAGCAGTTTACAGGGGGCCGGGGAGCAGTACTTC.

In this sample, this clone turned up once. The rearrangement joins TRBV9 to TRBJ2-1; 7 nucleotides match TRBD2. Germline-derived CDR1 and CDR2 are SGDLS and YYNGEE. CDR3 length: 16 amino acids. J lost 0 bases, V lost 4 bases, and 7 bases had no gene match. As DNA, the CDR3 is TGTGCCAGCAGCTATTACTCGGGGGGCTCCTACAATGAGCAGTTCTTC. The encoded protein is CASSYYSGGSYNEQFF.

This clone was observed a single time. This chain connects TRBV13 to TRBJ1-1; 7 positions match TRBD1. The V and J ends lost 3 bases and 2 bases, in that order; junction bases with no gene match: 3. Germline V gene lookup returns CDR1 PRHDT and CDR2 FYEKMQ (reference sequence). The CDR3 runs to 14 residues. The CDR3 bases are TGTGCCAGCAGCTTTGGAGGGGGCAACACTGAAGCTTTCTTT. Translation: CASSFGGGNTEAFF.

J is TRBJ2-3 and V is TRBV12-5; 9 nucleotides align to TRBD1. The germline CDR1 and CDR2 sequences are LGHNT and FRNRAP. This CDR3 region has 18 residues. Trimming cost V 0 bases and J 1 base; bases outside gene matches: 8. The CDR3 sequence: CASGLVPTGGSGTDTQYF. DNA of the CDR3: TGTGCTAGTGGTTTGGTCCCAACAGGGGGCTCTGGCACAGATACGCAGTATTTT.

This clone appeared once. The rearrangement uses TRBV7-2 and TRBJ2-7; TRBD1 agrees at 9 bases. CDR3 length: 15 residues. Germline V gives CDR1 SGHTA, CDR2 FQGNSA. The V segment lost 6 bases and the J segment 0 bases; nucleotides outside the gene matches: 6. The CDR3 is CASRLDRGSSYEQYF. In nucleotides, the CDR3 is TGTGCCAGCAGACTAGACAGGGGGAGCTCCTACGAGCAGTACTTC.

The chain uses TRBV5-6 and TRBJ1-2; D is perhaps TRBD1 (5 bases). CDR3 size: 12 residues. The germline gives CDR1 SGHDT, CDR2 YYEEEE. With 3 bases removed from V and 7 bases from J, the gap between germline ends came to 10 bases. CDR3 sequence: CASSWGVSGYTF. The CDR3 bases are TGTGCCAGCAGCTGGGGGGTCTCTGGCTACACCTTC.

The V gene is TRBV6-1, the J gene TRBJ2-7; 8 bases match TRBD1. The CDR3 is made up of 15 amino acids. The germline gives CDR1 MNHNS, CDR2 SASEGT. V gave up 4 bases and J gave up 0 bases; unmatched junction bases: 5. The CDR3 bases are TGTGCCAGCAGTGGACAACAGGGGGGCTCCTACGAGCAGTACTTC. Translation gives CASSGQQGGSYEQYF.

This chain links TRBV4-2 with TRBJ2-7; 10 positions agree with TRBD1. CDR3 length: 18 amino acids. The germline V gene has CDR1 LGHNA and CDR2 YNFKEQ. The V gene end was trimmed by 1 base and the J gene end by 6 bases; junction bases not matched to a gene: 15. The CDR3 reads CASSQALFVRQGATEQYF. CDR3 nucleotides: TGTGCCAGCAGCCAAGCACTTTTCGTCAGACAGGGGGCCACCGAGCAGTACTTC.

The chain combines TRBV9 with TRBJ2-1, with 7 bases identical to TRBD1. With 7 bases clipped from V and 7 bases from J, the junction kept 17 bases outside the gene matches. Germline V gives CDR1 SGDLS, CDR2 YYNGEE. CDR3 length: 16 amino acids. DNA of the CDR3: TGTGCCAGCTCCCGGCGACAGGGATCGCTACATAATGAGCAGTTCTTC. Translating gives CASSRRQGSLHNEQFF.

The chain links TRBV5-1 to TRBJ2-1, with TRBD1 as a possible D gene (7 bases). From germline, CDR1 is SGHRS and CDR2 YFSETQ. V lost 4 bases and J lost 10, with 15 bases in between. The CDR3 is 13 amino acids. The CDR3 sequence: CASSRDRDSEQFF. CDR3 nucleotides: TGCGCCAGCAGCAGAGACAGGGACTCCGAGCAGTTCTTC.

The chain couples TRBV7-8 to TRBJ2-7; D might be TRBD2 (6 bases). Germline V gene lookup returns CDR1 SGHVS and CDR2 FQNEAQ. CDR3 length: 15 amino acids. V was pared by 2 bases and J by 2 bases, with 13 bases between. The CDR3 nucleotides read TGTGCCAGCAGCTTATTTCGACTAGGAGCCTACGAGCAGTACTTC. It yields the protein CASSLFRLGAYEQYF.

CDR3 sequence reads: CASRSTGLNTEAFF. The DNA for the CDR3 is TGTGCCAGCAGGAGTACAGGGTTGAACACTGAAGCTTTCTTT. The chain combines TRBV11-2 with TRBJ1-1; perhaps TRBD1 as D (6 bases). In germline, CDR1 is SGHAT, CDR2 FQNNGV. This CDR3 has 14 amino acids. Trimming took off 6 bases at V and 0 bases at J, with 11 bases between the two ends.

CDR3 coding DNA: TGTGCCAGCATCCAGGTCAGGGGCGTGGAAGGCTACACCTTC. Translating gives CASIQVRGVEGYTF. V gene TRBV7-9 combines with J gene TRBJ1-2, with a weak D call TRBD1 (6 bases). V dropped 7 bases and J dropped 8 bases, with 20 bases sitting between them. The CDR3 totals 14 residues. Per the germline V gene, CDR1 is SEHNR and CDR2 is FQNEAQ (reference sequence).

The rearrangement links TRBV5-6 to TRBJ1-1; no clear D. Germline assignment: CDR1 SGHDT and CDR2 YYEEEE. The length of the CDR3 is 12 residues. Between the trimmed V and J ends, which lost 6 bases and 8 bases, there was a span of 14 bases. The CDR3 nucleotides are TGTGCCAGCATCCCTAGGAGTGGGGAAGCTTTCTTT. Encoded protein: CASIPRSGEAFF.

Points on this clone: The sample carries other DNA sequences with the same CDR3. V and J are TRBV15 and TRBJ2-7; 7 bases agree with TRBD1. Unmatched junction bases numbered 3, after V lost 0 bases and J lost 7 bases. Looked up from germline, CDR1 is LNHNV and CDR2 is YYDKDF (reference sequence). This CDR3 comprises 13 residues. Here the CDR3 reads CATSRDRGREQYF. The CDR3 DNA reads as TGTGCCACCAGCAGAGATAGGGGGCGGGAGCAGTACTTC.